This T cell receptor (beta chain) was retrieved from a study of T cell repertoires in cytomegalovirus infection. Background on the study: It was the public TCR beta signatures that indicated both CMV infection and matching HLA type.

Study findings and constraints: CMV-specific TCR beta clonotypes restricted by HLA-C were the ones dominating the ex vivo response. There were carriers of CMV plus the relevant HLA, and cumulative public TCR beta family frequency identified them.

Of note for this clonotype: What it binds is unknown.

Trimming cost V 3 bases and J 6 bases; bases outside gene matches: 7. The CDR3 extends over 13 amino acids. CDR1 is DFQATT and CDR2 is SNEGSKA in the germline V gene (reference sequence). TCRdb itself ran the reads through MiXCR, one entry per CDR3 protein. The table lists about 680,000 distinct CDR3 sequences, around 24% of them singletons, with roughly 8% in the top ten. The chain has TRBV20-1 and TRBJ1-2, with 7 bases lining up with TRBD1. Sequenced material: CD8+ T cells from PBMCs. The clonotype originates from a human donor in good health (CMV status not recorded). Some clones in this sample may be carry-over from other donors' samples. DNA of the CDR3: TGCAGTGCTAGCACAGGGGAGGTGGATGGCTACACCTTC. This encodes CSASTGEVDGYTF.